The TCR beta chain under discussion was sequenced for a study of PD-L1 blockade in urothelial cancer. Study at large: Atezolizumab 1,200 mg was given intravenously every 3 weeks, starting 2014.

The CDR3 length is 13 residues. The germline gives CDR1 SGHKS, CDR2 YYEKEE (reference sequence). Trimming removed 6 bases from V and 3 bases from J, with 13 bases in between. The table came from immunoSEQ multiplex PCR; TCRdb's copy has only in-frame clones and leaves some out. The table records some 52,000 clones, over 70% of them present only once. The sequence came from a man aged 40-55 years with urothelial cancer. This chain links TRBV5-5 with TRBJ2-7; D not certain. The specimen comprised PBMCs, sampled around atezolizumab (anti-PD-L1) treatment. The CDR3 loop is CASTDRLSYEQYF. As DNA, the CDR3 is TGTGCCAGCACCGATAGACTCAGCTACGAGCAGTACTTC.